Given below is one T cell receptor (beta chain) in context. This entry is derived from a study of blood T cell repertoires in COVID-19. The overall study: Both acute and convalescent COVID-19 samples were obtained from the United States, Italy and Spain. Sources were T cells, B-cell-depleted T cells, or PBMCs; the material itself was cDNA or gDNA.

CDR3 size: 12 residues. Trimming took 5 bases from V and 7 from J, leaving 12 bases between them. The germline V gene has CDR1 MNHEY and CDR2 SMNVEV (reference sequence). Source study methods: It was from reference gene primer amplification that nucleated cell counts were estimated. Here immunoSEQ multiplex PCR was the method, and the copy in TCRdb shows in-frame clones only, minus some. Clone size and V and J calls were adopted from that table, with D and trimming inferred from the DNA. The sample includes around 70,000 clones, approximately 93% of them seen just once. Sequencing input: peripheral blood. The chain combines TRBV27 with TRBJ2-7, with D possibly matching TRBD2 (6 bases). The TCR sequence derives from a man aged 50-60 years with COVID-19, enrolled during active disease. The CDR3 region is CASSPRGREQYF. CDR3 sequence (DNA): TGTGCCAGCAGTCCCCGTGGGAGGGAGCAGTACTTC.